The present T cell receptor beta chain was sequenced within a study of spatial heterogeneity in lung cancer. About the study: Detected beta-chain sequences consistently exceeded alpha-chain sequences.

TCRdb reprocessed the 5' RACE reads with MiXCR, giving one entry per CDR3 protein. The sample includes over 50,000 distinct CDR3 sequences, nearly 6.5% seen only once; the top ten take roughly 14%. Time point in this sample: sample taken at primary tumor resection. This clonotype has only a few counts. What it recognizes is unknown. Whole-study findings and limits: More often at tumor resection than at routine follow-up, ubiquitous expanded tumor TCRs were detected in the blood.

This CDR3 spans 15 amino acids. The germline CDR1 and CDR2 sequences are DFQATT and SNEGSKA (reference sequence). Germline trimming cut 1 base from V and 9 bases from J; bases unmatched to any gene: 12. The V and J genes are TRBV20-1 and TRBJ1-2, with 9 positions matching TRBD1. The source was PBMCs, collected at surgery. This receptor was obtained from a female donor with early-stage non-small cell lung cancer. The CDR3 is CSARATGGMLSSYTF. The CDR3 DNA sequence: TGCAGTGCTAGAGCCACAGGGGGCATGTTATCAAGCTACACCTTC.